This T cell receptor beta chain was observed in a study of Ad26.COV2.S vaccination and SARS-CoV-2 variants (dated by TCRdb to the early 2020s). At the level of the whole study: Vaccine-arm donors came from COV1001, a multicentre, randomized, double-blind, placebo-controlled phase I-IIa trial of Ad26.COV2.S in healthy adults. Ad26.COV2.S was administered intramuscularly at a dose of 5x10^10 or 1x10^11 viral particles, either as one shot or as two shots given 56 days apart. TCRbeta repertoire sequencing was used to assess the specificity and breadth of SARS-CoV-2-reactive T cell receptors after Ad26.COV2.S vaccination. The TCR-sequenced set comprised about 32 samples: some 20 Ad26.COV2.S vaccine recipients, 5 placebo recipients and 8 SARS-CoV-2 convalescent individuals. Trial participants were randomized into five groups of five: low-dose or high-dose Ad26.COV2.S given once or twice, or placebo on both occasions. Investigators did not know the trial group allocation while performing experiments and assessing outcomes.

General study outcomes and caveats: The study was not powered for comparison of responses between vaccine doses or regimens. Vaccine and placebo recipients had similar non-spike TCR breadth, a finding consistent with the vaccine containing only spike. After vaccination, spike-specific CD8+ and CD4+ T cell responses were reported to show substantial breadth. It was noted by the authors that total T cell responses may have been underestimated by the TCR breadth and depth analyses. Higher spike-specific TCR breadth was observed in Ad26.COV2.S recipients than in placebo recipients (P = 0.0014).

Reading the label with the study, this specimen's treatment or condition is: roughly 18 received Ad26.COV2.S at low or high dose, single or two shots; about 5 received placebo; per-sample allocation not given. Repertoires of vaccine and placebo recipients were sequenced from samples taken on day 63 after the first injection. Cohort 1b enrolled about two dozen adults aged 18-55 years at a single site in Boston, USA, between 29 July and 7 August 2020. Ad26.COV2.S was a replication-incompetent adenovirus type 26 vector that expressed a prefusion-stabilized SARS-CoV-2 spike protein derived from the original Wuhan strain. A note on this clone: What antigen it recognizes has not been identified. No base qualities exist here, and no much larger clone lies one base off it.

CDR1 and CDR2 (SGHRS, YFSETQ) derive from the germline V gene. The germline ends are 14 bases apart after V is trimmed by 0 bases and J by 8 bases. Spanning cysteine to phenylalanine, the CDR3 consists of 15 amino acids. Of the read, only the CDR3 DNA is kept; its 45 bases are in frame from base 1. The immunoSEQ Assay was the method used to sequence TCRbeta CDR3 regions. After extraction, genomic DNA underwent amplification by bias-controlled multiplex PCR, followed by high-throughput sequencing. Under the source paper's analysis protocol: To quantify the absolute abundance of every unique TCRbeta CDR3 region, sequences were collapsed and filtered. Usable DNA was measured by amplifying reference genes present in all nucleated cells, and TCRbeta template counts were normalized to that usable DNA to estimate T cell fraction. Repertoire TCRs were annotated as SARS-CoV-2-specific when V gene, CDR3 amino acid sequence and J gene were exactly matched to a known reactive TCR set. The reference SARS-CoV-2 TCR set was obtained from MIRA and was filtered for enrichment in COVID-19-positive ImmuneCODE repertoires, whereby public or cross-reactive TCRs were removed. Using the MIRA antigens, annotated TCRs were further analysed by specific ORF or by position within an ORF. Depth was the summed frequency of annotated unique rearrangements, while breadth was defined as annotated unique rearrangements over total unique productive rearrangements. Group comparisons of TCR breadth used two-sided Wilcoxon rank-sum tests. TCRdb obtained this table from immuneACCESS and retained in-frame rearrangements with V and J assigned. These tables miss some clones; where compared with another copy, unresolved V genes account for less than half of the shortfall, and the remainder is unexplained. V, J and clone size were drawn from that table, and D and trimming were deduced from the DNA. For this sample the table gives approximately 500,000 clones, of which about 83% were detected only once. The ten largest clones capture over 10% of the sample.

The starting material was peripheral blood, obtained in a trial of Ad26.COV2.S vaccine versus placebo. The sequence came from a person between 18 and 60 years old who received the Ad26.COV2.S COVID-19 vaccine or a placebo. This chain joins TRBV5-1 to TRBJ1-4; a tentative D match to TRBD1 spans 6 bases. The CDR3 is CASSLAGGAEEKLFF. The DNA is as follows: TGCGCCAGCAGCTTGGCGGGGGGCGCGGAAGAAAAACTGTTTTTT.